The TCR beta chain described here comes from a study of Graves' ophthalmopathy and Graves' hyperthyroidism (dated by TCRdb to 2016 to 2018). For the study in its entirety: Peripheral blood was collected before any treatment was given, at the time of initial diagnosis. In several hyperthyroidism patients, the T-cell repertoires found in thyroid tissue were compared with those found in blood. The roughly 90 discovery patients were divided at random into training and test sets in a 7:3 ratio. For independent validation, a separate cohort was made up of approximately 19 hyperthyroidism patients plus 17 patients who later progressed from hyperthyroidism to ophthalmopathy. TCR beta repertoire signatures were used to distinguish Graves' ophthalmopathy from Graves' hyperthyroidism and to predict progression to ophthalmopathy. After sampling, hyperthyroidism patients received methimazole starting at 30 mg daily, and ophthalmopathy patients received high-dose intravenous methylprednisolone. To explore V-J signatures that separate ophthalmopathy from hyperthyroidism, a discovery set of about a hundred patients was enrolled, consisting of roughly 45 with ophthalmopathy and 57 with stable hyperthyroidism. In total, 135 blood samples were TCR-sequenced: 43 ophthalmopathy, roughly 80 hyperthyroidism and some 17 hyperthyroidism-to-ophthalmopathy patients.

Patients with ophthalmopathy had moderately to severely active disease, with a Clinical Activity Score of 3 or more, a NOSPECS grade of 4 or more, and a disease duration of less than 3 months. Patients with other autoimmune diseases, uncontrolled infections, pregnancy or lactation were excluded from the study. Diagnosis was based on clinical symptoms, serum thyroxine, TRAb, thyroid ultrasound and orbital computed tomography. PBMCs were isolated from roughly 10 ml of fresh peripheral blood by Ficoll-Paque density gradient centrifugation. Trizol reagent was used to extract the total RNA, and its quality was then checked on an Agilent 2100 Bioanalyzer. For repertoire sequencing, TCR beta CDR3 regions were amplified from RNA transcripts. The first round of RT-PCR was done with HTBI primers and the Qiagen OneStep RT-PCR kit, and was followed by a second round of multiplex PCR, then size selection and purification. Libraries were sequenced paired-end with 100 bp reads on an Illumina HiSeq2000. In the authors' own workflow: SOAPnuke was used to process the reads, removing any read that contained adapters or uncalled bases, had a mean Phred below 15, or lacked an exact match to the constant primer or identifier. COPE v1.2.5 was used to merge high-quality paired reads. Unique nucleotide sequences were defined as clonotypes and aligned to IMGT TRB V, D and J references using MiTCR v1.1. Only V-J combinations with frequency above 0.0001 were analysed, covering over 99% of repertoires. A TCR clonal expansion and chaos score per V-J combination was defined as the ratio of F50 clonal expansion to chaos observed in the TCRdist matrix. Welch's t-statistics and random forest were used to narrow the features down to more than 10 V-J combinations, which were then fed into a naive Bayes classifier. The similarity between thyroid and blood repertoires was quantified using the Morisita-Horn index. TCRdb trimmed the raw reads at Q25, called clones with MiXCR and kept productive beta chains. Rows are unified per CDR3 protein, each entry keeping the most common DNA and genes. V and J calls and clone size were set by TCRdb, not the authors. The sample data list fewer than 600,000 distinct CDR3 sequences, and about an eighth of these were observed just once. Around 9.8% of the sample is taken by the ten largest.

Overall results and qualifications from the work: In cross-validation, the 13-signature model distinguished ophthalmopathy from stable hyperthyroidism with 87.88% sensitivity and 81.08% specificity, while in the test set the corresponding values were approximately 80% and 75%. Most expanded thyroid clonotypes with frequency above 0.001 were also detected in blood, suggesting blood repertoires may reflect the thyroid immune response. In validation, the model predicted ophthalmopathy progression with over 60% sensitivity and approximately 75% specificity; about a dozen predicted patients were CT-confirmed with GO in a median of approximately 6.2 months. No statistical method was used to predetermine the sample size, and group allocation was not hidden from the investigators.

To note about this clonotype: Its antigen specificity is not known. Base qualities are not provided; no much larger clone lies one nucleotide away.

The sample taken for sequencing was blood. This clonotype was sampled from a woman between 25 and 40 years old with Graves' ophthalmopathy. Donor details come from another sample of the same person, matched by shared clones.

The sequenced DNA: TGTGCCAGCAGTTACTCATTCGGGTTCGCCGGCACTGAAGCTTTCTTT. Its translation reads: CASSYSFGFAGTEAFF. This chain joins TRBV6-5 to TRBJ1-1; there is no confident call for the D gene. Trimming takes 0 bases from V and 4 bases from J, and the germline ends sit 15 bases apart. CDR1 is given as MNHEY and CDR2 as SVGAGI, both from the germline V gene. The CDR3 spans 16 residues, from the cysteine through the phenylalanine. The sequence is cut down to CDR3 DNA, 48 bases in frame from base 1.